The present T cell receptor (beta chain) was sequenced within a study of cytomegalovirus exposure and HLA in healthy donors. General study results and limits: A later analysis showed TCR association rates differing by HLA locus, peaking at DRB1 and lowest at HLA-C.

Both 60 Vbeta primers and 13 Jbeta primers went into the PCR. Sequenced by immunoSEQ multiplex PCR; TCRdb stores in-frame clones only, minus some. Of 60,000 to 85,000 clones listed, over 60% were seen once; the top ten hold 9.5% to 13%. This CDR3 comprises 13 residues. V lost 5 bases and J 1 base, leaving 9 bases between the germline ends. Germline CDR1 reads WSHSY; CDR2 reads SAAADI. To note about this clone: The antigen remains unidentified.

What was sequenced was PBMCs. This clonotype was obtained from a male donor in good health and CMV-seropositive. The gene calls are TRBV10-2 and TRBJ2-7, with D hard to call. The CDR3 DNA sequence: TGCGCCAGCAGTCTAGTCAATTCCTACGAGCAGTACTTC. It codes for CASSLVNSYEQYF.